Shown below are 2 T cell receptor beta chains from a single sample sequenced in a study of CD8 T cells in Susac syndrome. Random hexamers were used to reverse transcribe the RNA input (about 0.45 to 1 ug). TCRdb ran MiXCR on the immunoSEQ multiplex PCR reads and lists one entry per CDR3 protein. The data hold 150,000 to 200,000 distinct CDR3 sequences, with around 94% observed a single time. Material for sequencing was CD4+ T cells from PBMCs. The source of these receptors is a human donor in good health.

J is TRBJ2-3 and V is TRBV5-4; 12 positions match TRBD2. CDR1 is SGHNT, CDR2 YYREEE, per germline (reference sequence). CDR3 size: 15 residues. J was trimmed by 0 bases and V by 6 bases; bases with no gene match: 2. CDR3 protein: CASTGTSGSTDTQYF. CDR3 nucleotides: TGTGCCAGCACCGGGACTAGCGGGAGCACAGATACGCAGTATTTT.

V and J are TRBV19 and TRBJ1-5, with D possibly TRBD1 on 5 matching bases. Trimming removed 4 bases from V and 6 bases from J, with 16 bases in between. The CDR3 sequence is 15 residues long. From germline, CDR1 is LNHDA and CDR2 SQIVND (reference sequence). CDR3: CASSSSGPGGQPQHF. CDR3 nucleotides: TGTGCCAGTAGTAGCTCAGGGCCCGGGGGTCAGCCCCAGCATTTT. Using reference TRBV19 and TRBJ1-5 for the parts outside the CDR3, the full variable domain is DGGITQSPKYLFRKEGQNVTLSCEQNLNHDAMYWYRQDPGQGLRLIYYSQIVNDFQKGDIAEGYSVSREKKESFPLTVTSAQKNPTAFYLCASSSSGPGGQPQHFGDGTRLSIL.